Each of the 32 T cell receptor beta chains below was sequenced from the same sample in a study of OX40 agonist ivuxolimab in advanced cancers. Data came from immunoSEQ multiplex PCR; TCRdb stores just in-frame clones and leaves some out. Counted here are some 80,000 clones, about 90% occurring once; the ten biggest clones make up over 8.5%. Source: CD4+ or CD8+ T cells sorted from blood, taken in a trial of the OX40 agonist ivuxolimab. The receptors were sampled from an adult with an advanced solid tumor such as melanoma, head and neck, liver or kidney cancer.

The CDR3 loop reads CASSEPNRGENTEAFF. CDR3 DNA sequence: TGCGCCAGCAGTGAGCCAAACAGGGGAGAGAACACTGAAGCTTTCTTT. The V call is TRBV10-1, the J call TRBJ1-1; 7 positions agree with TRBD1. The trim removed 2 bases at V and 1 base at J, leaving 7 bases unmatched. The CDR3 runs to 16 residues. Germline loops: CDR1 WNHNN, CDR2 SYGVQD (reference sequence).

The chain uses TRBV27 and TRBJ2-7; 9 bases align to TRBD1. This CDR3 spans 15 amino acids. J was trimmed by 2 bases and V by 3 bases; bases with no gene match: 5. CDR1 and CDR2 (germline): MNHEY, SMNVEV (reference sequence). The DNA for the CDR3 is TGTGCCAGCAGTTTTTCGACAGGGGGGGCCTACGAGCAGTACTTC. Translating it yields CASSFSTGGAYEQYF.

The rearrangement links TRBV5-1 to TRBJ2-2, with D unclear. The germline V and J ends were trimmed by 0 bases and 4 bases, with 16 bases remaining between them. Looked up from germline, CDR1 is SGHRS and CDR2 is YFSETQ. CDR3 size: 17 residues. This CDR3 is CASSLERWTERTGELFF. The DNA for the CDR3 is TGCGCCAGCAGCTTGGAACGCTGGACGGAGCGCACCGGGGAGCTGTTTTTT.

J is TRBJ2-1 and V is TRBV20-1, with no clear D. Trimming pared 3 bases from V and 10 bases from J, leaving 7 bases between. The CDR3 contains 10 residues. Germline-derived CDR1 and CDR2 are DFQATT and SNEGSKA (reference sequence). The CDR3 DNA is TGCAGTGCTAGTTTAGACGAGCAGTTCTTC. Residues: CSASLDEQFF.

This chain joins TRBV7-8 and TRBJ2-1; D not certain. The V and J ends lost 11 bases and 0 bases respectively, with 11 bases between them. The CDR3 extends over 13 amino acids. Germline-derived CDR1 and CDR2 are SGHVS and FQNEAQ. CDR3 DNA: TGTGCCTCCGCTGCGAACTCCTACAATGAGCAGTTCTTC. It encodes CASAANSYNEQFF.

The chain links TRBV18 to TRBJ1-3, with 8 bases fitting TRBD1. In germline, CDR1 is KGHSH, CDR2 LQKENI. J gave up 5 bases and V 0 bases, and 6 bases lay outside the gene matches. This CDR3 region has 16 residues. The CDR3 sequence is CASSPPQGAFRNTIYF. CDR3 in DNA: TGTGCCAGCTCACCACCGCAGGGGGCGTTTCGAAACACCATATATTTT.

This sequence joins TRBV7-9 and TRBJ1-2, with D maybe TRBD1 (6 bases). The CDR3 extends over 14 amino acids. V lost 4 bases, J lost 5 bases, and 14 bases lay in between. Germline CDR1 reads SEHNR; CDR2 reads FQNEAQ (reference sequence). The CDR3 region has the DNA TGTGCCAGCAGCTACAGGGCTGAGGGATATGGCTACACCTTC. Protein product: CASSYRAEGYGYTF.

The chain links TRBV4-1 to TRBJ1-2; the D gene is possibly TRBD1 (5 bases). V lost 2 bases to trimming and J lost 3 bases, with 13 bases between them. The germline gives CDR1 MGHRA, CDR2 YSYEKL. CDR3 length equals 15 residues. Here the CDR3 DNA reads TGCGCCAGCAGCCAAACCCAGGGAAATCACTATGGCTACACCTTC. Amino acids: CASSQTQGNHYGYTF.

CDR3: CASGLGVGYEQYF. CDR3 DNA sequence: TGTGCTAGTGGTTTGGGGGTGGGTTACGAGCAGTACTTC. V is TRBV12-5 and J is TRBJ2-7, with D uncertain. V was clipped by 1 base and J by 4 bases, with 8 bases between them. The CDR3 has 13 residues. Germline CDR1 reads LGHNT; CDR2 reads FRNRAP.

The rearrangement joins TRBV4-1 to TRBJ2-7; maybe TRBD1 (6 bases). V shed 4 bases and J shed 0 bases, with 7 bases lying between them. Germline CDR1 MGHRA, CDR2 YSYEKL. The CDR3 covers 13 residues. In DNA form, the CDR3 reads TGCGCCAGCAGCCTGACAGGCTCCTACGAGCAGTACTTC. Translating gives CASSLTGSYEQYF.

V usage is TRBV29-1 and J usage is TRBJ2-7, with D possibly being TRBD2 (5 bases). The germline CDR1 and CDR2 sequences are SQVTM and ANQGSEA. Trimming took off 4 bases at V and 6 bases at J, with 13 bases between the two ends. CDR3 length: 12 amino acids. This CDR3 is CSVVTARGEQYF. In DNA form, the CDR3 reads TGCAGCGTTGTAACTGCCCGGGGCGAGCAGTACTTC.

Note on this clone: One junction end does not reproduce the germline sequence, and a read error may be involved. V gene TRBV11-2 combines with J gene TRBJ2-7; 7 nucleotides align to TRBD1. Looked up from germline, CDR1 is SGHAT and CDR2 is FQNNGV. The CDR3 contains 13 residues. CDR3 nucleotides: TGTGCCAGCAGCTTAGGGCAGGGGGAGTCCCGAAGCTTC. It encodes CASSLGQGESRSF.

The genes are TRBV21-1 and TRBJ1-6; no DNA check was done on the table's D call, TRBD1. TRBV21-1 is a pseudogene locus. The CDR3 runs to 13 residues. The CDR3 is CASSDRFCSPLHF. The CDR3 DNA sequence: TGTGCCAGCAGCGACAGGTTTTGTTCACCCCTCCACTTT.

The chain links TRBV19 to TRBJ2-7; D uncertain. Trimming removed 10 bases from V and 4 bases from J, with 8 bases in between. There are 10 residues in the CDR3. Germline V gene data show CDR1 as LNHDA and CDR2 as SQIVND (reference sequence). CDR3 sequence: CATPAYEQYF. DNA of the CDR3: TGTGCCACCCCAGCGTACGAGCAGTACTTC.

The chain is built from TRBV30 and TRBJ2-3, with a weak D call TRBD2 (5 bases). Germline V gives CDR1 GTSNPN, CDR2 SVGIG (reference sequence). The CDR3 has 12 residues. Trimming cost V 5 bases and J 6 bases, with 12 bases left between them. The CDR3 sequence: CAWDRELDTQYF. In DNA, the CDR3 is TGTGCCTGGGATAGGGAGCTGGATACGCAGTATTTT.

V gene TRBV9 combines with J gene TRBJ1-3, with D perhaps matching TRBD1 (5 bases). Germline V gives CDR1 SGDLS, CDR2 YYNGEE. CDR3 length: 15 residues. The V end lost 0 bases, the J end lost 0 bases, and 7 bases lay between the germline ends. The CDR3 nucleotides are TGTGCCAGCAGCGTAGCAGGGAACTCTGGAAACACCATATATTTT. Residues: CASSVAGNSGNTIYF. Looking up the rest from reference TRBV9 and TRBJ1-3 gives the full variable domain: DSGVTQTPKHLITATGQRVTLRCSPRSGDLSVYWYQQSLDQGLQFLIQYYNGEERAKGNILERFSAQQFPDLHSELNLSSLELGDSALYFCASSVAGNSGNTIYFGEGSWLTVV.

This chain links TRBV9 with TRBJ2-1; no firm D call. The V end lost 0 bases, the J end lost 2 bases, and 9 bases lay between the germline ends. CDR1 and CDR2 from the germline V gene are SGDLS and YYNGEE. CDR3 length: 15 amino acids. The CDR3 is CASSVGRLTYNEQFF. The CDR3 bases are TGTGCCAGCAGCGTAGGGAGACTTACCTACAATGAGCAGTTCTTC.

The V call is TRBV4-3, the J call TRBJ1-1; D perhaps matches TRBD1 (5 bases). CDR1 is LGHNA, CDR2 YSLEER, per germline. This CDR3 is 18 amino acids long. Trimming took off 0 bases at V and 0 bases at J, with 17 bases between the two ends. In DNA, the CDR3 is TGCGCCAGCAGCCAAGAAGGGACGGTGGGGTTTCTGAACACTGAAGCTTTCTTT. It encodes CASSQEGTVGFLNTEAFF.

J is TRBJ1-6 and V is TRBV13, with D perhaps TRBD1 (6 bases). With 4 bases removed from V and 11 bases from J, the gap between germline ends came to 12 bases. The germline V gene has CDR1 PRHDT and CDR2 FYEKMQ (reference sequence). This CDR3 has 13 amino acids. DNA of the CDR3: TGTGCCAGCAGCTCCACAGGGAATCCACCCCTCCACTTT. Amino acid sequence: CASSSTGNPPLHF.

The count of this clone is one. The rearrangement links TRBV7-2 to TRBJ2-7; no reliable D call. Per germline, CDR1 SGHTA and CDR2 FQGNSA. Trimming shortened V by 1 base and J by 0 bases, and 7 bases separated the two germline ends. This CDR3 has 14 amino acids. The CDR3 region is CASSLGQFSYEQYF. DNA of the CDR3: TGTGCCAGCAGCTTAGGGCAGTTCTCCTACGAGCAGTACTTC.

The chain joins TRBV27 to TRBJ2-5; D gene uncertain. The CDR3 is 13 amino acids. Trimming took 2 bases from V and 5 from J, leaving 9 bases between them. Germline loops: CDR1 MNHEY, CDR2 SMNVEV (reference sequence). CDR3 protein: CASSLRVGETQYF. Here the CDR3 DNA reads TGTGCCAGCAGTTTAAGGGTCGGGGAGACCCAGTACTTC.

The chain couples TRBV2 to TRBJ1-6, with no clear D. CDR3 length: 16 residues. Trimming left V 3 bases short and J 0 bases short, with 9 bases between. Germline CDR1 reads SNHLY; CDR2 reads FYNNEI. CDR3 protein: CASSDEWSSYNSPLHF. CDR3 DNA: TGTGCCAGCAGTGATGAGTGGAGCTCCTATAATTCACCCCTCCACTTT. The full variable domain, completed using reference TRBV2 and TRBJ1-6, is EPEVTQTPSHQVTQMGQEVILRCVPISNHLYFYWYRQILGQKVEFLVSFYNNEISEKSEIFDDQFSVERPDGSNFTLKIRSTKLEDSAMYFCASSDEWSSYNSPLHFGNGTRLTVT.

The rearrangement uses TRBV6-4 and TRBJ2-1; 10 bases fit TRBD1. Trimming took 6 bases from V and 4 from J; bases not matched to a gene: 9. The CDR3 loop spans 16 amino acids. Looked up from germline, CDR1 is MRHNA and CDR2 is SNTAGT. In nucleotides, the CDR3 is TGTGCCAGCAGCAGCGATCCGGGACAGGGGTACAATGAGCAGTTCTTC. It yields the protein CASSSDPGQGYNEQFF.

The chain joins TRBV5-6 to TRBJ2-5, with D possibly TRBD1 on 6 matching bases. V lost 0 bases and J lost 2, with 8 bases in between. The CDR3 runs to 14 residues. The germline V gene has CDR1 SGHDT and CDR2 YYEEEE. The CDR3 DNA follows: TGTGCCAGCAGCTTGGTAGGGGGTCAAGAGACCCAGTACTTC. This gives the protein CASSLVGGQETQYF.

This clone appeared a few times. CDR3 DNA sequence: TGTGCTAGTGGTTGGGACGGCAATGGCTACACCTTC. Amino acid sequence: CASGWDGNGYTF. The chain joins TRBV12-5 to TRBJ1-2; D perhaps matches TRBD1 (5 bases). Deletions cut 4 bases from V and 6 bases from J, with 9 bases between. This CDR3 has 12 amino acids. Germline CDR1 reads LGHNT; CDR2 reads FRNRAP.

V usage is TRBV2 and J usage is TRBJ1-2; maybe TRBD1 (6 bases). Between the trimmed V and J ends, which lost 4 bases and 5 bases, there was a span of 14 bases. Germline loops: CDR1 SNHLY, CDR2 FYNNEI. The CDR3 totals 14 residues. The CDR3 region has the DNA TGTGCCAGCAGTGGACAGGACATTTTATATGGCTACACCTTC. This translates into CASSGQDILYGYTF.

CDR3 DNA sequence: TGTGCCAGCAGTATGGTCGGCGACACTGAAGCTTTCTTT. Translation gives CASSMVGDTEAFF. This chain connects TRBV7-9 to TRBJ1-1; D unclear. Germline V gene sequence: CDR1 SEHNR, CDR2 FQNEAQ (reference sequence). The CDR3 is 13 residues long. Trimming shortened V by 6 bases and J by 3 bases, and 11 bases separated the two germline ends.

The chain carries TRBV19 and TRBJ2-5; 9 bases are shared with TRBD2. The CDR3 runs to 17 residues. Germline CDR1 reads LNHDA; CDR2 reads SQIVND (reference sequence). V was clipped by 5 bases and J by 3 bases; unmatched bases: 13. The CDR3 DNA follows: TGTGCCAGTAGTGCGGCTAGACTAGCGGTGGGAGAAGAGACCCAGTACTTC. It yields the protein CASSAARLAVGEETQYF.

V gene TRBV5-1 combines with J gene TRBJ2-6, with TRBD1 matching 8 bases. The CDR3 runs 16 residues. Germline lookup yields CDR1 SGHRS and CDR2 YFSETQ. The V gene end was trimmed by 2 bases and the J gene end by 2 bases; junction bases not matched to a gene: 3. The CDR3 protein is CASSFIQGAGANVLTF. The CDR3 DNA reads TGCGCCAGCAGCTTCATACAGGGGGCTGGGGCCAACGTCCTGACTTTC.

The chain employs TRBV11-2 and TRBJ2-7; 7 nucleotides align to TRBD1. With V trimmed by 0 bases and J by 4 bases, 15 bases remained unmatched. Per the germline V gene, CDR1 is SGHAT and CDR2 is FQNNGV. The CDR3 is 18 amino acids. This CDR3 is CASSLDLRKGALIYEQYF. As DNA, the CDR3 is TGTGCCAGCAGCTTAGATCTTCGGAAGGGGGCCTTGATTTACGAGCAGTACTTC.

The chain recombines TRBV9 with TRBJ2-2, with a tentative D call TRBD1 (6 bases). The CDR3 totals 12 residues. From germline, CDR1 is SGDLS and CDR2 YYNGEE. V was shortened by 5 bases and J by 6 bases, with 8 bases between the two germline ends. The chain's CDR3 is CASRQGSGELFF. CDR3 nucleotide sequence: TGTGCCAGCAGACAGGGATCCGGGGAGCTGTTTTTT.

The chain links TRBV19 to TRBJ1-5; the D is unclear. Germline CDR1 and CDR2: LNHDA and SQIVND (reference sequence). There are 16 residues in the CDR3. The germline V and J ends were trimmed by 3 bases and 4 bases, with 16 bases remaining between them. CDR3 coding DNA: TGTGCCAGTAGTATTAGCGGTCACTTGGGTAATCAGCCCCAGCATTTT. This translates into CASSISGHLGNQPQHF.